The T cell receptor (beta chain) described here comes from a study of CD8 T cells in Susac syndrome. J was trimmed by 4 bases and V by 6 bases; bases with no gene match: 11. CDR3 size: 16 residues. The germline gives CDR1 SEHNR, CDR2 FQNEAQ (reference sequence). This clonotype occurred once. Reverse transcription used roughly 0.5 to 1 ug RNA and random hexamers. TCRdb re-called the immunoSEQ multiplex PCR reads with MiXCR, one entry per CDR3 protein. The sample yields some 260,000 distinct CDR3 sequences, 70% to 90% seen once. The V gene is TRBV7-9, the J gene TRBJ1-2; TRBD1 matches 10 bases. This sequence was found in a human donor with multiple sclerosis. Sequenced sample: CD8+ T cells from PBMCs. For the CDR3, the DNA is TGTGCCAGCAGTTCCAAAGGGGACAGGGGCATCTATGGCTACACCTTC. Its protein is CASSSKGDRGIYGYTF.